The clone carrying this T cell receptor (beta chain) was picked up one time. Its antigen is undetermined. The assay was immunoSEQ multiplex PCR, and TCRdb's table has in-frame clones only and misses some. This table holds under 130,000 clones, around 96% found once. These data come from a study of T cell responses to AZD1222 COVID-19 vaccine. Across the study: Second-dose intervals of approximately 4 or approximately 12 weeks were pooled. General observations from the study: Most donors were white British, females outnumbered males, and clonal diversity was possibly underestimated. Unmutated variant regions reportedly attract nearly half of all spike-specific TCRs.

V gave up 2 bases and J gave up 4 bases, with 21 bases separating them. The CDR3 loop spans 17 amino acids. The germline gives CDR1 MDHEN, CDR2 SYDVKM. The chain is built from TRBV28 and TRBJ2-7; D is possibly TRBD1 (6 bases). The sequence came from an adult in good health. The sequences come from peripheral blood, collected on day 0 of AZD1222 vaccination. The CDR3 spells CASSLILRQGHKYEQYF. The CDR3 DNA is TGTGCCAGCAGTTTAATTTTAAGGCAGGGACATAAGTACGAGCAGTACTTC.